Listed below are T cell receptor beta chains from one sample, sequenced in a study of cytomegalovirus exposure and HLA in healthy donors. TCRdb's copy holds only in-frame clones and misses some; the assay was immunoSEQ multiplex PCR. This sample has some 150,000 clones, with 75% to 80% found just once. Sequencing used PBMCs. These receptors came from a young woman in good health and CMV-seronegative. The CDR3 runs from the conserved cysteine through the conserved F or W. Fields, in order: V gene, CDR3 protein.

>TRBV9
CASSAVWDRGWNTEAFF
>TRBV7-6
CASSASRDSGNTIYF
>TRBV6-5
CASSYSRGSSGNTIYF
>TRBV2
CASSKEFGSYNEQFF
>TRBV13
CASDHRGSGTEAFF
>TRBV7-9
CASSSGDRGFQHF
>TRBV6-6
CASSYSSYEQYF
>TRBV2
CASSGGGKNIQYF
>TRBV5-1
CASSPPGGRYEQYF
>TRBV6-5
CASSEGTGGYEQYF
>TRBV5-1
CASSLASKRGTGDNTEAFF
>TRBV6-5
CASSYGPDMNTEAFF
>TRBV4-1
CASSHRGGLNTEAFF
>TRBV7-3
CASRPGWGAGANVLTF
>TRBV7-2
CASSLVARGGTQYF
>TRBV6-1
CASNRLGTGGSPQHF